Presented here are 4 T cell receptor beta chains from one specimen sequenced in a study of cytomegalovirus exposure and HLA in healthy donors. In the PCR, 60 Vbeta and 13 Jbeta primers were used. The table came from immunoSEQ multiplex PCR; TCRdb's copy has only in-frame clones and leaves some out. The table has more than 150,000 clones, around four fifths seen once. Source material: PBMCs. The receptors stem from a woman aged 25 to 39 in good health and CMV-seronegative.

CDR3 in DNA: TGTGCCAGCAGCTTGGCCAATAATGAAAAACTGTTTTTT. It translates to CASSLANNEKLFF. The chain joins TRBV5-6 to TRBJ1-4; the D is unclear. Germline assignment: CDR1 SGHDT and CDR2 YYEEEE. The CDR3 is 13 residues long. Trimming took off 0 bases at V and 4 bases at J, with 4 bases between the two ends.

The genes are TRBV5-1 and TRBJ1-1; D unclear. CDR3 length: 11 residues. CDR1 is SGHRS, CDR2 YFSETQ, per germline. V lost 4 bases and J 10 bases, leaving 11 bases between the germline ends. The CDR3 DNA reads TGCGCCAGCAGCCAACTTCTTGGAGCTTTCTTT. Translation: CASSQLLGAFF.

This clone was counted only a few times. V gene TRBV5-6 combines with J gene TRBJ2-3; D is unresolved. V was trimmed by 2 bases and J by 2 bases, leaving 6 bases between them. Germline V gives CDR1 SGHDT, CDR2 YYEEEE. The CDR3 runs to 13 residues. The CDR3 DNA reads TGTGCCAGCAGCTTCGAGGCCACAGATACGCAGTATTTT. This sequence encodes CASSFEATDTQYF.

J is TRBJ1-1 and V is TRBV9; no clear D. The CDR3 consists of 15 residues. V lost 3 bases to trimming and J lost 4 bases, with 16 bases between them. Per the germline V gene, CDR1 is SGDLS and CDR2 is YYNGEE. CDR3 sequence reads: CASSASPQGSTEAFF. The CDR3 nucleotides read TGTGCCAGCAGCGCCAGTCCCCAAGGGAGCACTGAAGCTTTCTTT.